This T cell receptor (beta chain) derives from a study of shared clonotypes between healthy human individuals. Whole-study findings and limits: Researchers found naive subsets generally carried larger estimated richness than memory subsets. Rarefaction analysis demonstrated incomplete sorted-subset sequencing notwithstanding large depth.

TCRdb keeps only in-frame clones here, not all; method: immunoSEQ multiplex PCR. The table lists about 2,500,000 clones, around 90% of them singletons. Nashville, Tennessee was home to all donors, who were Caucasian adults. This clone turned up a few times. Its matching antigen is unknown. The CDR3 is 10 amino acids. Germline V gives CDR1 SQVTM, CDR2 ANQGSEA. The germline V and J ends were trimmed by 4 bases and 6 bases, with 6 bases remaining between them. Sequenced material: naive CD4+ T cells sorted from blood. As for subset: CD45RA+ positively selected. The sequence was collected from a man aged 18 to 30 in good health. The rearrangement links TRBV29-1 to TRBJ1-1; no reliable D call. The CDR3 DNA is TGCAGCGTTGCTGCTTCTGAAGCTTTCTTT. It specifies CSVAASEAFF.